This T cell receptor (beta chain) comes out of a study of T-cell memory formation after mild COVID-19. Study in general: Largely, the TCR clusters proved donor specific.

Trimming shortened V by 0 bases and J by 0 bases, and 9 bases separated the two germline ends. CDR1 is MGHRA, CDR2 YSYEKL, per germline. The CDR3 length is 17 residues. TCRdb analysed the 5' RACE reads with MiXCR anew, one entry per CDR3 protein. The sample has approximately 82,000 distinct CDR3 sequences, 10% to 15% seen once. The source material was PBMCs or a T cell subset sorted from them (not recorded which). This clonotype was obtained from a man younger than 35 who had mild COVID-19 (a few samples of this study predate the infection). Cell type and time point are not known. This chain links TRBV4-1 with TRBJ1-6; the D gene is possibly TRBD1 (6 bases). CDR3 region: CASSQDGGRSYNSPLHF. CDR3 bases: TGCGCCAGCAGCCAAGATGGGGGGCGCTCCTATAATTCACCCCTCCACTTT.